This T cell receptor beta chain was recovered during a study of blood T cell repertoires in COVID-19. Study as a whole: The samples span acute and convalescent COVID-19 from the United States, Italy and Spain. T cells, B-cell-depleted T cells, or PBMCs supplied cDNA or gDNA.

Germline CDR1 and CDR2: SQVTM and ANQGSEA. There are 15 residues in the CDR3. V dropped 6 bases and J dropped 4; count of bases not matched to a gene: 13. Original processing methods: Reference gene primer amplification gave nucleated cell count estimates. Here immunoSEQ multiplex PCR was the method, and the copy in TCRdb shows in-frame clones only, minus some. V and J calls and clone size come straight from that table; D and trimming were deduced from the DNA. The sample yields 200,000 to 300,000 clones, 84% seen once. The J gene is TRBJ2-5, the V gene TRBV29-1; 8 bases align to TRBD2. The specimen was peripheral blood. This sequence originates from a man aged 60 to 69 with acute or convalescent COVID-19. The CDR3 nucleotides are TGCAGCGTCGGTCCCCCAGCGGGAGTGGGAGAGACCCAGTACTTC. This codes for CSVGPPAGVGETQYF.